This record covers a single T cell receptor (beta chain). The antigen is undetermined. The PCR employed 60 Vbeta primers together with 13 Jbeta primers. Only in-frame clones appear in the TCRdb table, and some are missing; sequencing was by immunoSEQ multiplex PCR. The profile shows about 190,000 clones, more than 65% of them singletons. The CDR3 consists of 13 residues. Germline CDR1 is SQVTM and CDR2 is ANQGSEA. The germline V and J ends were trimmed by 7 bases and 1 base, with 13 bases remaining between them. These data come from a study of cytomegalovirus exposure and HLA in healthy donors. Whole-study findings and limits: Researchers catalogued approximately 170 TCR beta chains as cytomegalovirus-associated. Across donors, sequencing depth was assumed by presence/absence analyses to be roughly uniform. It was in a later analysis that TCR association rates were seen to vary by HLA locus, highest for DRB1 and lowest for HLA-C.

This clonotype was sampled from a man aged 40-49 years in good health and CMV-seropositive. Material: PBMCs. The V gene is TRBV29-1, the J gene TRBJ1-1, with TRBD1 as a possible D gene (6 bases). The CDR3 nucleotides are TGCAGCGCAGGCAGGGGCTGGAACACTGAAGCTTTCTTT. This sequence encodes CSAGRGWNTEAFF. Complete variable domain (other parts from reference TRBV29-1 and TRBJ1-1): SAVISQKPSRDICQRGTSLTIQCQVDSQVTMMFWYRQQPGQSLTLIATANQGSEATYESGFVIDKFPISRPNLTFSTLTVSNMSPEDSSIYLCSAGRGWNTEAFFGQGTRLTVV.